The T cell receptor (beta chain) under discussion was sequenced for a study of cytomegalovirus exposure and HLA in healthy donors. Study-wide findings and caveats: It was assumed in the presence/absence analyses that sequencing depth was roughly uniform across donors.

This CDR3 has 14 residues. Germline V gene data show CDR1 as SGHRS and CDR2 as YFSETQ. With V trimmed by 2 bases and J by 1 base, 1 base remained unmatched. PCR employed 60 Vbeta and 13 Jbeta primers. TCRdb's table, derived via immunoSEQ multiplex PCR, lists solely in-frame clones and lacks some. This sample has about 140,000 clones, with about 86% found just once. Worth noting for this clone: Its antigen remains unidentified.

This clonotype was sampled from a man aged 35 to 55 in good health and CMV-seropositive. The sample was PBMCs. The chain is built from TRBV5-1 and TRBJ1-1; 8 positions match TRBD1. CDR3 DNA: TGCGCCAGCAGCTTCAGGGGGCAGAACACTGAAGCTTTCTTT. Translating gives CASSFRGQNTEAFF.